The clone carrying this TCR beta chain counts as medium-sized. Its antigen is undetermined. These data are taken from a study of glioma-infiltrating T cells. Study conclusions and caveats: Only very few CDR3 sequences appeared in both tissue and blood.

This CDR3 comprises 15 residues. V shed 4 bases and J shed 6 bases, with 17 bases lying between them. Looked up from germline, CDR1 is MNHEY and CDR2 is SMNVEV (reference sequence). Amplification of TCR alpha and beta CDR3 regions from RNA used iRepertoire nested multiplex PCR. Each CDR3 protein is one row after TCRdb ran MiXCR on the multiplex PCR reads. Among over 2,500 distinct CDR3 sequences listed, 35% to 45% were seen once. The chain has TRBV27 and TRBJ2-3; D possibly corresponds to TRBD1 (6 bases). This receptor was identified in a human donor with low-grade glioma or glioblastoma, undergoing nonglioma brain surgery, or in good health (not recorded which). Sequences were obtained from glioma tissue, nonneoplastic brain tissue, or PBMCs (not recorded which). CDR3 sequence reads: CASSSGTSDSDTQYF. In DNA, the CDR3 is TGTGCCAGCAGTTCCGGGACATCGGATTCGGATACGCAGTATTTT.